These T cell receptor beta chains were read from a single sample in a study of blood T cell repertoires in COVID-19. Only in-frame clones appear in the TCRdb table, and some are missing; sequencing was by immunoSEQ multiplex PCR. This sample has over 150,000 clones, with roughly four fifths found just once. The sequenced material came from peripheral blood. These TCRs come from a woman aged 60-70 years with COVID-19, enrolled during active disease. Each CDR3 is given with its conserved first and last residue. D genes are given only for firm matches. Part of the rows lack a size; the others show once, few, many or a class for expanded clones.

clone_size	v_call	d_call	j_call	cdr3_aa	cdr3_nt
NA	TRBV4-2	TRBD1	TRBJ2-5	CASSSTGEETQYF	TGTGCCAGCAGCTCGACAGGGGAAGAGACCCAGTACTTC
NA	TRBV11-3	NA	TRBJ1-1	CASSLFGGVAFF	TGTGCCAGCAGCTTATTTGGGGGGGTCGCTTTCTTT
NA	TRBV5-4	NA	TRBJ1-6	CASSLEQGQKAPLHF	TGTGCCAGCAGCTTAGAACAGGGACAAAAGGCACCCCTCCACTTT
NA	TRBV7-8	TRBD1	TRBJ1-5	CASSLGRTGDSNQPQHF	TGTGCCAGCAGCTTAGGGAGGACAGGGGATAGCAATCAGCCCCAGCATTTT
NA	TRBV25-1	NA	TRBJ1-2	CASTDSGYGYTF	TGTGCCAGCACGGACAGCGGCTATGGCTACACCTTC
NA	TRBV5-1	TRBD2	TRBJ2-2	CASRGGTGTGELFF	TGCGCCAGCAGGGGGGGGACCGGTACCGGGGAGCTGTTTTTT
NA	TRBV5-1	NA	TRBJ1-5	CASSLAGGRQPQHF	TGCGCCAGCAGCTTGGCCGGGGGGCGTCAGCCCCAGCATTTT
few	TRBV6-5	TRBD1	TRBJ1-6	CASKGQGDSPLHF	TGTGCCAGCAAAGGACAGGGGGATTCACCCCTCCACTTT
NA	TRBV6-5	TRBD1	TRBJ1-2	CASSRSGTGNYGYTF	TGTGCCAGCAGCCGGTCCGGGACAGGGAACTATGGCTACACCTTC
NA	TRBV6-5	TRBD1	TRBJ1-5	CASSPGQANQPQHF	TGTGCCAGCAGTCCGGGACAGGCGAATCAGCCCCAGCATTTT
NA	TRBV10-3	TRBD2	TRBJ2-1	CAIQTSGSYNEQFF	TGTGCCATCCAGACTAGCGGGAGTTACAATGAGCAGTTCTTC
NA	TRBV5-8	TRBD1	TRBJ1-3	CASSPGQDRFSGNTIYF	TGTGCCAGCAGCCCCGGACAGGACCGATTCTCTGGAAACACCATATATTTT
NA	TRBV6-5	NA	TRBJ1-5	CASSRNKNQPQHF	TGTGCCAGCAGTCGCAACAAGAATCAGCCCCAGCATTTT
once	TRBV6-1	NA	TRBJ1-2	CASSEANTRYGGTF	TGTGCCAGCAGTGAAGCGAATACAAGATATGGCGGCACCTTC
NA	TRBV5-5	NA	TRBJ1-1	CASSLEVNTEAFF	TGTGCCAGCAGCTTAGAGGTGAACACTGAAGCTTTCTTT
NA	TRBV5-4	TRBD1	TRBJ2-6	CACSGTVPLSGANVLTF	TGTGCCTGCTCCGGGACAGTCCCATTATCTGGGGCCAACGTCCTGACTTTC
NA	TRBV2	NA	TRBJ1-3	CASHERSGNTIYF	TGTGCCAGCCACGAGCGCTCTGGAAACACCATATATTTT
NA	TRBV9	NA	TRBJ2-2	CASSGSPNTGELFF	TGTGCCAGCTCGGGGAGCCCGAACACCGGGGAGCTGTTTTTT
NA	TRBV12-3/TRBV12-4	NA	TRBJ2-5	CASSFKETQYF	TGTGCCAGCAGTTTTAAAGAGACCCAGTACTTC
NA	TRBV10-2	NA	TRBJ1-1	CASSETGTEAFF	TGCGCCAGCAGTGAAACAGGCACTGAAGCTTTCTTT
NA	TRBV5-1	TRBD1	TRBJ1-2	CASKLGGGYGYTF	TGCGCCAGCAAACTAGGGGGCGGCTATGGCTACACCTTC
NA	TRBV6-6	NA	TRBJ1-5	CASSTPQVGQPQHF	TGTGCCAGCAGTACACCACAGGTGGGGCAGCCCCAGCATTTT
NA	TRBV15	TRBD2	TRBJ2-3	CATSRDFSGRWQDTQYF	TGTGCCACCAGCAGAGATTTCAGCGGGAGATGGCAGGATACGCAGTATTTT
NA	TRBV19	TRBD1	TRBJ2-1	CASSIAGGTGYEQFF	TGTGCCAGTAGTATAGCGGGCGGGACAGGGTATGAGCAGTTCTTC
NA	TRBV9	TRBD2	TRBJ2-1	CASSVGLGGGHNEQFF	TGTGCCAGCAGCGTAGGATTGGGCGGGGGGCACAATGAGCAGTTCTTC
NA	TRBV4-1	NA	TRBJ2-1	CASSQEGTRYNEQFF	TGCGCCAGCAGCCAAGAGGGGACTCGATACAATGAGCAGTTCTTC
NA	TRBV21-1	NA	TRBJ1-6	CASRMGQGTSSYNSPLHF	TGTGCCAGCAGAATGGGACAGGGGACGAGCTCCTATAATTCACCCCTCCACTTT
NA	TRBV3-1/TRBV3-2	TRBD1	TRBJ1-4	CASSQANRGLTNEKLFF	TGTGCCAGCAGCCAAGCCAACAGGGGGCTCACTAATGAAAAACTGTTTTTT
few	TRBV11-2	NA	TRBJ2-2	CASSPLGRRGTGELFF	TGTGCCAGCAGCCCCCTGGGGAGAAGAGGCACCGGGGAGCTGTTTTTT
NA	TRBV15	NA	TRBJ1-2	CATSRTRQDGYTF	TGTGCCACCAGCAGGACCAGGCAGGATGGCTACACCTTC
NA	TRBV7-6	NA	TRBJ2-6	CAIRPPDSSGANVLTF	TGTGCCATCCGCCCTCCGGACAGCTCTGGGGCCAACGTCCTGACTTTC
NA	TRBV15	NA	TRBJ1-1	CATSSADKGNTEAFF	TGTGCCACCAGCAGTGCCGACAAAGGCAACACTGAAGCTTTCTTT
NA	TRBV9	NA	TRBJ2-1	CASSEAGSLSKRNNEQFF	TGTGCCAGCAGCGAAGCGGGTTCACTATCCAAAAGGAACAATGAGCAGTTCTTC
few	TRBV18	TRBD1	TRBJ1-5	CASSPGTGLNQPQHF	TGTGCCAGCTCACCAGGGACAGGTCTCAATCAGCCCCAGCATTTT
NA	TRBV11-3	TRBD1	TRBJ1-1	CASSLGAGGRTEAFF	TGTGCCAGCAGCTTAGGAGCAGGGGGTCGTACTGAAGCTTTCTTT
few	TRBV5-8	TRBD1	TRBJ1-6	CASTPGAPDRDYNSPLHF	TGTGCCAGCACCCCCGGCGCTCCGGACAGGGACTATAATTCACCCCTCCACTTT
NA	TRBV24-1	TRBD1	TRBJ1-3	CATSDGGGYGNTIYF	TGTGCCACCAGTGATGGAGGGGGCTATGGAAACACCATATATTTT
once	TRBV11-2	NA	TRBJ1-4	CASSPTTTNEKLFF	TGTGCTAGCAGTCCGACAACAACTAATGAAAAACTGTTTTTT
NA	TRBV18	NA	TRBJ1-1	CASSPTRVSTEAFF	TGTGCCAGCTCACCAACCAGGGTTAGCACTGAAGCTTTCTTT
NA	TRBV9	TRBD2	TRBJ2-7	CASSVVGGETEQYF	TGTGCCAGCAGCGTAGTGGGAGGGGAGACCGAGCAGTACTTC
NA	TRBV18	NA	TRBJ1-4	CASSPIEGAREKLFF	TGTGCCAGCTCACCAATTGAAGGGGCTCGAGAAAAACTGTTTTTT
NA	TRBV7-9	NA	TRBJ1-1	CASSDGTFMNTEAFF	TGTGCCAGCAGCGATGGGACATTTATGAACACTGAAGCTTTCTTT
few	TRBV29-1	NA	TRBJ1-2	CSVGEGNYGYTF	TGCAGCGTTGGGGAGGGAAACTATGGCTACACCTTC
NA	TRBV6-1	TRBD1	TRBJ2-3	CASSVRTGGNTDTQYF	TGTGCCAGCAGTGTGAGGACAGGGGGGAACACAGATACGCAGTATTTT
many	TRBV27	NA	TRBJ2-2	CASSFLQGEGTGELFF	TGTGCCAGCAGTTTCCTACAGGGTGAAGGCACCGGGGAGCTGTTTTTT
NA	TRBV6-5	TRBD1	TRBJ1-4	CASRTRTGTNEKLFF	TGTGCCAGCAGAACTAGGACAGGAACTAATGAAAAACTGTTTTTT
NA	TRBV6-2/TRBV6-3	TRBD2	TRBJ2-7	CASSFRTSGYEQYF	TGTGCCAGCAGTTTCCGGACTAGCGGCTACGAGCAGTACTTC